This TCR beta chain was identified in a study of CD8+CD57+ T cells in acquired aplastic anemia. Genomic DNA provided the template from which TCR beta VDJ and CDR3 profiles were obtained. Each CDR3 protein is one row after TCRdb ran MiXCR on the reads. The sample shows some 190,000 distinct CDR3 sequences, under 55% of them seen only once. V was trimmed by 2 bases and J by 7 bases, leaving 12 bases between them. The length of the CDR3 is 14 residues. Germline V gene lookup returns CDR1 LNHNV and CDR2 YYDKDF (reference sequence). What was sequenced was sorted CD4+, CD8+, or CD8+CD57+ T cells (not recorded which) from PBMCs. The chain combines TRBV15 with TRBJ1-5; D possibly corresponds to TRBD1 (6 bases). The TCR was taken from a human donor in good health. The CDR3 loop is CATSRLQGGQPQHF. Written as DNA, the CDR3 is TGTGCCACCAGCAGATTACAGGGAGGACAGCCCCAGCATTTT. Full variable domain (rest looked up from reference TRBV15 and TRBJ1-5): DAMVIQNPRYQVTQFGKPVTLSCSQTLNHNVMYWYQQKSSQAPKLLFHYYDKDFNNEADTPDNFQSRRPNTSFCFLDIRSPGLGDTAMYLCATSRLQGGQPQHFGDGTRLSIL.